Sequencing of this TCR beta chain was carried out in a study of blood T cell repertoires in COVID-19. As for the study in general: COVID-19 samples from acute and convalescent phases originated in the United States, Italy and Spain. PBMCs, B-cell-depleted T cells, or T cells provided the cDNA or gDNA that made up the material.

In the authors' methods: Amplification from reference gene primers served as the basis for estimated nucleated cell counts. Repertoires were generated with immunoSEQ multiplex PCR, while TCRdb's copy carries only in-frame clones and drops some. The V and J calls and clone size are taken from that table; D and trimming were inferred from the DNA. The profile shows some 78,000 clones, about 92% of them singletons. The CDR3 covers 12 residues. Germline V gives CDR1 MDHEN, CDR2 SYDVKM. Trimming at V came to 3 bases and at J to 10 bases, leaving 3 bases not matched to a gene. What was sequenced was peripheral blood. The sequence came from a woman aged 45 to 65 in a cohort sampled during active COVID-19. The gene calls are TRBV28 and TRBJ2-1; 7 bases are shared with TRBD1. The CDR3 protein is CASSLRTGEQFF. The CDR3 bases are TGTGCCAGCAGTTTGCGGACAGGCGAGCAGTTCTTC.